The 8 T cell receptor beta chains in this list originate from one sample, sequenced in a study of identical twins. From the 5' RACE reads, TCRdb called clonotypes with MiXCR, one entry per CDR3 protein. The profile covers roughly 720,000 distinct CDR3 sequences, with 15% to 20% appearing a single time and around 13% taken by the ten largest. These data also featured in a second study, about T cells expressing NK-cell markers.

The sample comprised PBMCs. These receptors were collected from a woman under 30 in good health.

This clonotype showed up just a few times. CDR3 residues: CASSLRVTIGHNEQFF. CDR3 nucleotide sequence: TGTGCCAGCAGCTTAAGAGTGACAATTGGGCACAATGAGCAGTTCTTC. The V gene is TRBV7-3, the J gene TRBJ2-1; unclear D gene. The CDR3 runs 16 residues. Per the germline V gene, CDR1 is SGHTA and CDR2 is FQGTGA. V lost 1 base and J lost 5, with 15 bases in between.

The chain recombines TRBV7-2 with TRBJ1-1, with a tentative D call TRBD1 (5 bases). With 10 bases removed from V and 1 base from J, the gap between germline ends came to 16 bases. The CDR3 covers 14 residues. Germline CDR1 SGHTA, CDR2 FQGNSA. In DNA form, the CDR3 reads TGTGCCACCACCTTCCCCGACAGGAACACTGAAGCTTTCTTT. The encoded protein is CATTFPDRNTEAFF.

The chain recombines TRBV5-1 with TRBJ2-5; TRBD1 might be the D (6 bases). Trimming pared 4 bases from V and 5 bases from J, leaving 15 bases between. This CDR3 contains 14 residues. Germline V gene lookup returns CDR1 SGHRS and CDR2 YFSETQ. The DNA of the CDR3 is TGCGCCAGCAGCACTACAGGGTTGAAGGAGACCCAGTACTTC. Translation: CASSTTGLKETQYF.

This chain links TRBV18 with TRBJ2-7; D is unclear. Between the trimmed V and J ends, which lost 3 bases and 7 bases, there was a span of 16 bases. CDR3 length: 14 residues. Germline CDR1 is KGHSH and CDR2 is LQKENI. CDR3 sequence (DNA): TGTGCCAGCTCACCGTACAGAGATTACGAGGAGCAGTACTTC. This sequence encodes CASSPYRDYEEQYF. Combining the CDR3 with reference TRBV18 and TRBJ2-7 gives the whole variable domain NAGVMQNPRHLVRRRGQEARLRCSPMKGHSHVYWYRQLPEEGLKFMVYLQKENIIDESGMPKERFSAEFPKEGPSILRIQQVVRGDSAAYFCASSPYRDYEEQYFGPGTRLTVT.

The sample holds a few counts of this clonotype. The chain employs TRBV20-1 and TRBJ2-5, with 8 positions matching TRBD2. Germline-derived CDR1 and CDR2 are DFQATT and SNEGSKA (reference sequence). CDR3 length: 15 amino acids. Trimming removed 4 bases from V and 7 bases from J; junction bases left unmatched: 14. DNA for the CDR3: TGCAGTGCTATCCCTTCCCGCGGGGGGCTGTGGACCCAGTACTTC. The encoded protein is CSAIPSRGGLWTQYF.

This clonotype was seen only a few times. The CDR3 nucleotides read TGTGCCAGCAGTTACTCAATCCTCCGGGTCGAGGGTTCACCCCTCCACTTT. Translation: CASSYSILRVEGSPLHF. This chain joins TRBV6-5 and TRBJ1-6; the D is unclear. Germline V gene sequence: CDR1 MNHEY, CDR2 SVGAGI. The CDR3 loop spans 17 amino acids. V was trimmed by 0 bases and J by 9 bases, leaving 18 bases between them.

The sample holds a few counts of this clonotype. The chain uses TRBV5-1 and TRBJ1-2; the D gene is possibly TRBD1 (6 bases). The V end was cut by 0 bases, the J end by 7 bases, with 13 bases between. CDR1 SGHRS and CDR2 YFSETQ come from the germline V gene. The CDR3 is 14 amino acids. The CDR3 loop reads CASSLGQGIVGYTF. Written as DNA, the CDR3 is TGCGCCAGCAGCTTGGGTCAGGGGATCGTTGGCTACACCTTC.

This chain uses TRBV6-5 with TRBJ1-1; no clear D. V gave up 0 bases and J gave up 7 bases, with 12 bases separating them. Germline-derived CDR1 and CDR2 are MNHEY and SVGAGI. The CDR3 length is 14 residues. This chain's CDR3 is CASSYSKAVGEAFF. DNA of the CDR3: TGTGCCAGCAGTTACTCGAAGGCGGTAGGTGAAGCTTTCTTT.